This T cell receptor (beta chain) was profiled in a study of vaccination effects on CD4 cells after COVID-19 (dated by TCRdb to between 2021 and 2024). Broadly, across the study: Post-vaccine samples across the study were collected a median of 72 days after the second dose, with a range of 14 to 241. Altogether, around ten COVID-19 convalescent patients and a few SARS-CoV-2-naive healthy vaccine recipients made up the full study. In both COVID-19 convalescent patients and infection-naive vaccine recipients, the study compared SARS-CoV-2 spike-specific CD4+ TCR repertoires from before mRNA vaccination with those from after it. Cultures from other donors in the study were sequenced with the Oncomine TCR Beta short-read assay on an Illumina iSeq 100. On the study overall, not on this receptor specifically: Both infection-induced and vaccine-induced clones contracted markedly at late post-vaccination timepoints, which is consistent with waning T cell responses. In healthy vaccine recipients, vaccine-induced clones were almost all SARS-CoV-2 mono-reactive, with only 1 of 255 being cross-reactive with common cold coronaviruses. The study was limited by a small number of convalescent patients, and early post-infection timepoints were lacking.

To identify antigen-specific CD4+ T cell clonotypes by their expansion, the ViraFEST assay first stimulated PBMC with viral peptide pools and then applied TCR sequencing. After around 11 days of culture, CD4+ T cells were isolated with the EasySep CD4+ T cell isolation kit. Participants received two doses of either the BNT162b2 or the mRNA-1273 mRNA SARS-CoV-2 vaccine. Healthy vaccine recipients had no prior SARS-CoV-2 infection, confirmed by negative nucleocapsid antibodies before and after vaccination. About 2 million PBMC per well were cultured in IMDM with about 5.1% human AB serum, 9 to 10 IU/ml IL-2 and gentamicin, plus 10 ug/ml peptides. On days 3 and 7, half of the culture medium was replaced with fresh IL-2-containing medium. Unless otherwise noted, each peptide stimulation condition was cultured in triplicate wells. Using Ficoll-Paque Plus gradient centrifugation, PBMC were separated from whole blood and then either used fresh or cryopreserved at -140C. The spike proteins of SARS-CoV-2 and of the common cold coronaviruses HCoV-NL63, HCoV-OC43 and HCoV-229E were spanned by overlapping peptide pools. Genomic DNA was extracted from cultured CD4+ T cells with the QIAamp micro DNA kit.

As regards this clone: This receptor's antigen is unknown. Base qualities are not at hand, and no much larger clone is one base apart.

Libraries were constructed by the immunoSEQ multiplex PCR assay. DNA from the CD4+ T cells that had been cultured and isolated underwent TCR beta CDR3 sequencing. The paper's data handling went like this. The analysis removed non-productive TCR sequences, trimmed reads to the CDR3 region, and retained only CDR3s that were 7 or more amino acids long. The MANAFEST web app was used to pick out antigen-specific clonotypes by comparing their expansion in peptide wells with that in reference cultures. Positive clones required FDR<0.05 expansion versus reference and all other wells, odds ratio above 5, and frequency above 0.1% in two replicate wells. Cross-reactive clonotypes were defined as significantly expanded in SARS-CoV-2 spike wells and in at least one common cold coronavirus spike condition. CDR3 similarity was assessed by Levenshtein distance with the stringdist R package, and unrooted trees were built with ape in R 3.6.1. TCRdb's version of the immuneACCESS table is confined to in-frame rearrangements and falls short of the full clone set. An unresolved V gene accounts for under half of the shortfall where checked; the remainder is of unknown origin. V, J and clone size are those of that table, while D and trimming were read from the DNA. The sample records 60,000 to 90,000 clones, around 81% of which are singletons. The ten largest clones capture approximately 1.3% of the sample.

This sample comprised CD4+ T cells from PBMCs cultured with HCoV-229E spike peptides, obtained after COVID-19 vaccination. What the cell subset or site label conveys for this sample: HCoV-229E spike overlapping peptide pool stimulation. This receptor was taken from a human donor who received a COVID-19 vaccine.

The CDR3 region has the sequence CASSLDSSYNEQFF. The DNA sequence is TGTGCCAGCAGTCTCGACAGCTCCTACAATGAGCAGTTCTTC. This chain is built from TRBV2 and TRBJ2-1, and perhaps TRBD1 as D gene, on 5 matching bases. The CDR3 has 14 amino acids, counting the end cysteine and phenylalanine. The sequence is cut down to CDR3 DNA, 42 bases in frame from base 1. V is cut by 5 bases and J by 0 bases, and the space between the germline ends is 8 bases. The CDR1 and CDR2 encoded by the germline V gene are SNHLY and FYNNEI.